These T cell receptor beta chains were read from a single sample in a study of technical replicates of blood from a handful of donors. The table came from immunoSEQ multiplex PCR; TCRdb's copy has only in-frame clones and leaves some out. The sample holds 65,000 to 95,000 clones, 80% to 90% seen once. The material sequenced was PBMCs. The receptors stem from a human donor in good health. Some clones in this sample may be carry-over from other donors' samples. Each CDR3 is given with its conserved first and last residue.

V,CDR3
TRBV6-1,CASRLTGVDYGYTF
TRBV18,CASSGNGGYRELFF
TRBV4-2,CASSQDFQAMNTEAFF
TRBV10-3,CATGQLHSGANVLTF
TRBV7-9,CAGTLGGLGTEAFF
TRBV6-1,CASSWGREAFF
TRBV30,CAWRGWDRNYGYTF
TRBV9,CASSVAGGGGYEQYF
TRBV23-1,CASSQHTGGWSANEKLFF
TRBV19,CASSIRQGGTYEQYF
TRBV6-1,CASSESTNYGYTF
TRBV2,CASSEALGTGNTIYF
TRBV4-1,CASSYPGQGYGEQYF
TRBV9,CASSFGTSGLNTGELFF
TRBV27,CASMGLETPGELFF
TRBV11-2,CASSLGARATDTQYF
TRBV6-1,CASSTLGLAGLYF
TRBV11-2,CASSFRQGNVGYTF
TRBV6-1,CASSEASGSTGELFF
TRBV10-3,CATLAGDYNEQFF
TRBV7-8,CASSLVRTSKNTGELFF
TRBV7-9,CASSLFTWWQGNYDEQYF
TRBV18,CASSAGQPDTQYF